These 27 T cell receptor beta chains were sequenced from one sample in a study of CD8 T cells in Susac syndrome. The RNA input was roughly 0.45 to 1 ug, and it was reverse transcribed with random hexamers. TCRdb recomputed calls from the immunoSEQ multiplex PCR reads with MiXCR, one row per CDR3 protein. This sample carries 100,000 to 150,000 distinct CDR3 sequences, around 94% of them seen once, and the ten largest clones take around 0.078%. Sequencing input: CD4+ T cells from PBMCs. These receptors all stem from a human donor in good health.

This chain connects TRBV6-6 to TRBJ2-4; 8 bases map to TRBD1. Losses at the gene ends were 7 bases for V and 6 bases for J; bases not matched to a gene: 5. CDR1 and CDR2 (germline): MNHNY, SVGAGI (reference sequence). The CDR3 runs 13 residues. The CDR3 DNA reads as TGTGCCAGCACTACGACAGGGGTAAACATTCAGTACTTC. This gives the protein CASTTTGVNIQYF.

This chain uses TRBV4-1 with TRBJ2-2; 12 nucleotides agree with TRBD2. V lost 3 bases and J lost 3; bases outside the gene matches: 5. The CDR3 runs to 17 residues. The germline gives CDR1 MGHRA, CDR2 YSYEKL. The CDR3 reads CASSHPSGRGDTGELFF. DNA of the CDR3: TGCGCCAGCAGCCATCCTAGCGGGAGGGGGGACACCGGGGAGCTGTTTTTT.

V and J are TRBV20-1 and TRBJ2-4; 7 bases map to TRBD2. Per the germline V gene, CDR1 is DFQATT and CDR2 is SNEGSKA (reference sequence). Unmatched junction bases numbered 0, after V lost 2 bases and J lost 8 bases. The CDR3 is 11 amino acids. CDR3 residues: CSARREDIQYF. CDR3 in DNA: TGCAGTGCTAGACGGGAGGACATTCAGTACTTC.

This rearrangement joins TRBV25-1 to TRBJ1-5; maybe TRBD1 (5 bases). CDR1 is MGHDK and CDR2 is SYGVNS in the germline V gene. V lost 10 bases, J lost 3 bases, and 10 bases lay in between. The CDR3 covers 12 residues. DNA of the CDR3: TGTGCCACCGACAGTCACAATCAGCCCCAGCATTTT. Its translation is CATDSHNQPQHF.

The chain combines TRBV4-3 with TRBJ2-7; D might be TRBD1 (6 bases). The V end was cut by 3 bases, the J end by 5 bases, with 14 bases between. The germline V gene encodes CDR1 LGHNA and CDR2 YSLEER. The CDR3 spans 14 residues. Here the CDR3 reads CASSQTWTADEQYF. In nucleotides, the CDR3 is TGCGCCAGCAGCCAGACGTGGACAGCCGACGAGCAGTACTTC.

This chain joins TRBV7-8 and TRBJ2-5; 9 bases align to TRBD1. Germline V gene lookup returns CDR1 SGHVS and CDR2 FQNEAQ. J was trimmed by 9 bases and V by 4 bases; bases with no gene match: 15. The CDR3 extends over 16 amino acids. For the CDR3, the DNA is TGTGCCAGCAGCTACGAAAAACCGGGACAGGGTTTTCCCCAGTACTTC. It specifies CASSYEKPGQGFPQYF. Filled out from reference TRBV7-8 and TRBJ2-5, the complete variable domain reads GAGVSQSPRYKVAKRGQDVALRCDPISGHVSLFWYQQALGQGPEFLTYFQNEAQLDKSGLPSDRFFAERPEGSVSTLKIQRTQQEDSAVYLCASSYEKPGQGFPQYFGPGTRLLVL.

The chain recombines TRBV7-8 with TRBJ2-1; TRBD1 or TRBD2 may be the D gene (5 bases each). From germline, CDR1 is SGHVS and CDR2 FQNEAQ. The CDR3 covers 16 residues. Trimming shortened V by 1 base and J by 10 bases, and 20 bases separated the two germline ends. Here the CDR3 reads CASSLGPPGRNGEQFF. In DNA, the CDR3 is TGTGCCAGCAGCTTAGGCCCCCCGGGACGGAACGGGGAGCAGTTCTTC. The variable domain in full, with the rest retrieved from reference TRBV7-8 and TRBJ2-1, is GAGVSQSPRYKVAKRGQDVALRCDPISGHVSLFWYQQALGQGPEFLTYFQNEAQLDKSGLPSDRFFAERPEGSVSTLKIQRTQQEDSAVYLCASSLGPPGRNGEQFFGPGTRLTVL.

The chain recombines TRBV7-9 with TRBJ1-5; TRBD1 might be the D (5 bases). CDR1 and CDR2 (germline): SEHNR, FQNEAQ (reference sequence). V was pared by 1 base and J by 7 bases, with 23 bases between. This CDR3 spans 18 amino acids. Here the CDR3 reads CASSLGGYRAGLHQPQHF. CDR3 coding DNA: TGTGCCAGCAGCTTAGGGGGATATAGGGCAGGGTTACACCAGCCCCAGCATTTT.

This clonotype occurred once. This chain links TRBV7-9 with TRBJ2-5, with D perhaps given as TRBD1 or TRBD2 (7 bases each). With 1 base removed from V and 1 base from J, the gap between germline ends came to 19 bases. The CDR3 has 18 residues. In germline, CDR1 is SEHNR, CDR2 FQNEAQ (reference sequence). DNA of the CDR3: TGTGCCAGCAGCTTAGGGGGATGGGACAGCGGGATCCAAGAGACCCAGTACTTC. Protein: CASSLGGWDSGIQETQYF.

This clonotype appeared once. The gene calls are TRBV5-6 and TRBJ2-7; 10 bases fit TRBD2. The CDR3 runs to 16 residues. The J segment lost 0 bases and the V segment lost 2 bases, leaving 5 bases of the junction unmatched. CDR1 SGHDT and CDR2 YYEEEE come from the germline V gene. CDR3 sequence: CASSFGGTSVSYEQYF. The CDR3 DNA sequence: TGTGCCAGCAGCTTTGGGGGGACTAGCGTCTCCTACGAGCAGTACTTC. Supplemented by reference TRBV5-6 and TRBJ2-7, the full variable domain reads DAGVTQSPTHLIKTRGQQVTLRCSPKSGHDTVSWYQQALGQGPQFIFQYYEEEERQRGNFPDRFSGHQFPNYSSELNVNALLLGDSALYLCASSFGGTSVSYEQYFGPGTRLTVT.

This clonotype has just one count. This chain uses TRBV30 with TRBJ1-1, with D unclear. This CDR3 has 15 residues. V lost 1 base to trimming and J lost 1 base, with 13 bases between them. The V gene's germline CDR1 is GTSNPN and CDR2 SVGIG (reference sequence). In DNA, the CDR3 is TGTGCCTGGAGTGCTCACATAAAGGGGAACACTGAAGCTTTCTTT. This codes for CAWSAHIKGNTEAFF.

The gene calls are TRBV29-1 and TRBJ1-1, with D unresolved. This CDR3 contains 15 residues. The germline V and J ends were trimmed by 7 bases and 0 bases, with 18 bases remaining between them. Looked up from germline, CDR1 is SQVTM and CDR2 is ANQGSEA. The CDR3 sequence is CSAARPEGLNTEAFF. The CDR3 coding sequence is TGCAGCGCCGCCCGGCCCGAAGGATTGAACACTGAAGCTTTCTTT.

This chain's CDR3 is CSARASGRGGYNEQFF. CDR3 nucleotide sequence: TGCAGTGCTAGGGCTAGCGGGAGGGGCGGCTACAATGAGCAGTTCTTC. This chain uses TRBV20-1 with TRBJ2-1, with TRBD2 matching over 12 bases. The V segment lost 3 bases and the J segment 3 bases; nucleotides outside the gene matches: 6. Germline V CDR1 and CDR2: DFQATT, SNEGSKA (reference sequence). This CDR3 contains 16 residues.

This clonotype was found once. The chain joins TRBV7-9 to TRBJ2-2, with D perhaps TRBD1 (6 bases). The CDR3 sequence is 13 residues long. Trimming removed 5 bases at V and 9 bases at J, with 13 bases between. Germline V gives CDR1 SEHNR, CDR2 FQNEAQ (reference sequence). CDR3 nucleotides: TGTGCCAGCAGCCCCCGCAGGGGCCGGGAGCTGTTTTTT. This sequence encodes CASSPRRGRELFF. Using reference TRBV7-9 and TRBJ2-2 for the parts outside the CDR3, the full variable domain is DTGVSQNPRHKITKRGQNVTFRCDPISEHNRLYWYRQTLGQGPEFLTYFQNEAQLEKSRLLSDRFSAERPKGSFSTLEIQRTEQGDSAMYLCASSPRRGRELFFGEGSRLTVL.

DNA of the CDR3: TGTGCCAGCAGTTTTCTAGCGGGCGCCTACAATGAGCAGTTCTTC. This translates into CASSFLAGAYNEQFF. This sequence joins TRBV12-3 or TRBV12-4 and TRBJ2-1; the match to TRBD2 covers 8 bases. Trimming removed 3 bases from V and 2 bases from J; junction bases left unmatched: 3. CDR3 size: 15 residues.

The chain recombines TRBV7-9 with TRBJ1-1, with TRBD1 matching over 8 bases. The CDR3 is 11 amino acids. J gave up 8 bases and V 5 bases, and 1 base lay outside the gene matches. Germline V CDR1 and CDR2: SEHNR, FQNEAQ (reference sequence). DNA for the CDR3: TGTGCCAGCAGCCGACAGGGGGAAGCTTTCTTT. Its protein is CASSRQGEAFF.

The V and J genes are TRBV5-4 and TRBJ2-3; D is undetermined. V lost 0 bases, J lost 0 bases, and 8 bases lay in between. From germline, CDR1 is SGHNT and CDR2 YYREEE (reference sequence). The CDR3 covers 15 residues. DNA for the CDR3: TGTGCCAGCAGCTTGGGGAGCTTGAGCACAGATACGCAGTATTTT. Amino acids: CASSLGSLSTDTQYF.

The chain employs TRBV29-1 and TRBJ1-1; 8 bases fit TRBD1. V was pared by 5 bases and J by 7 bases, with 9 bases of the junction left unmatched. The V gene's germline CDR1 is SQVTM and CDR2 ANQGSEA. CDR3 length: 13 residues. DNA for the CDR3: TGCAGCGTTAAACCCAGGGGGCTAGGTGAAGCTTTCTTT. Translation: CSVKPRGLGEAFF. The full variable domain, rest sourced from reference TRBV29-1 and TRBJ1-1, is SAVISQKPSRDICQRGTSLTIQCQVDSQVTMMFWYRQQPGQSLTLIATANQGSEATYESGFVIDKFPISRPNLTFSTLTVSNMSPEDSSIYLCSVKPRGLGEAFFGQGTRLTVV.

V is TRBV4-3 and J is TRBJ2-7; D ambiguous. Germline V CDR1 and CDR2: LGHNA, YSLEER. Trimming removed 2 bases at V and 0 bases at J, with 5 bases between. The CDR3 covers 13 residues. This chain's CDR3 is CASSQQVSYEQYF. CDR3 bases: TGCGCCAGCAGCCAACAGGTCTCCTACGAGCAGTACTTC.

The V and J genes are TRBV3-1 and TRBJ2-3; D gene unclear. Germline V gives CDR1 LGHDT, CDR2 YNNKEL (reference sequence). V was shortened by 7 bases and J by 4 bases, with 15 bases between the two germline ends. The CDR3 is 14 amino acids. The CDR3 loop is CASTPPNGPDTQYF. The CDR3 DNA reads TGTGCCAGCACCCCGCCCAACGGCCCAGATACGCAGTATTTT.

V and J are TRBV25-1 and TRBJ2-7; D assignment may be TRBD1 or TRBD2 (5 bases each). The CDR3 has 15 residues. Germline lookup yields CDR1 MGHDK and CDR2 SYGVNS. The V end lost 2 bases, the J end lost 6 bases, and 17 bases lay between the germline ends. CDR3 DNA: TGTGCCAGCAGTGAACTAGGGACCGCCGGTTTCGAGCAGTACTTC. Its translation: CASSELGTAGFEQYF.

The rearrangement joins TRBV4-2 to TRBJ1-3; tentative D call: TRBD1 (6 bases). This CDR3 has 16 residues. CDR1 is LGHNA, CDR2 YNFKEQ, per germline. Trimming cost V 6 bases and J 0 bases, with 15 bases left between them. The CDR3 region has the DNA TGTGCCAGCAGGCGGGGCAGGGGTGGCTCTGGAAACACCATATATTTT. Its translation is CASRRGRGGSGNTIYF.

This rearrangement joins TRBV29-1 to TRBJ2-1, with D possibly TRBD1 on 6 matching bases. In germline, CDR1 is SQVTM, CDR2 ANQGSEA. CDR3 size: 15 residues. V was pared by 6 bases and J by 2 bases, with 17 bases between. CDR3 residues: CSVDTTGHTYNEQFF. Written as DNA, the CDR3 is TGCAGCGTGGACACTACGGGACACACCTACAATGAGCAGTTCTTC.

This chain connects TRBV6-6 to TRBJ1-5; D gene unclear. V lost 8 bases to trimming and J lost 3 bases, with 5 bases between them. The CDR3 extends over 11 amino acids. CDR1 MNHNY and CDR2 SVGAGI come from the germline V gene (reference sequence). The CDR3 DNA reads as TGTGCCAGCGGCCACAATCAGCCCCAGCATTTT. Translation: CASGHNQPQHF.

CDR3 sequence (DNA): TGCGCCAGCAGTGTTTTTGGGCGGCAGGGGACCTCCTACGAGCAGTACTTC. Its translation is CASSVFGRQGTSYEQYF. V is TRBV23-1 and J is TRBJ2-7; perhaps TRBD1 as D (6 bases). TRBV23-1 is identified as an open reading frame with a role that is uncertain. The CDR3 covers 17 residues. V was shortened by 5 bases and J by 0 bases, with 20 bases between the two germline ends.

V and J are TRBV19 and TRBJ2-2; 10 positions match TRBD2. Germline values: CDR1 LNHDA, CDR2 SQIVND (reference sequence). This CDR3 region has 16 residues. V was pared by 4 bases and J by 4 bases, with 6 bases of the junction left unmatched. This CDR3 reads CASSTRSGRSTGELFF. The CDR3 nucleotides are TGTGCCAGTAGTACCCGTAGCGGGAGGAGCACCGGGGAGCTGTTTTTT.

The gene calls are TRBV20-1 and TRBJ1-2; D is possibly TRBD1 (5 bases). The CDR3 is made up of 14 amino acids. V dropped 2 bases and J dropped 4 bases, with 14 bases sitting between them. Germline V gene lookup returns CDR1 DFQATT and CDR2 SNEGSKA (reference sequence). CDR3: CSARLNTGPYGYTF. The CDR3 DNA sequence: TGCAGTGCTAGACTTAATACGGGGCCCTATGGCTACACCTTC.